The 18 T cell receptor beta chains given below trace back to one sample, sequenced in a study of somatic mutations in cytotoxic T cells in rheumatoid arthritis. The method was immunoSEQ multiplex PCR; TCRdb's version includes in-frame clones alone and lacks a portion of them. In the table there are 20,000 to 25,000 clones, about 82% of which are singletons. Sequenced input: CD8+ T cells sorted from blood. Receptors were obtained from a woman aged 45-65 years in good health.

This chain joins TRBV7-9 and TRBJ2-7; D is unclear. The CDR3 consists of 12 residues. The V and J ends lost 1 base and 4 bases respectively, with 5 bases between them. CDR1 is SEHNR, CDR2 FQNEAQ, per germline (reference sequence). CDR3: CASSLGEYEQYF. In DNA, the CDR3 is TGTGCCAGCAGCTTAGGCGAGTACGAGCAGTACTTC.

This clone came up a few times. The J gene is TRBJ2-2, the V gene TRBV7-9; D is ambiguous. V shed 5 bases and J shed 6 bases, with 7 bases lying between them. The CDR3 has 12 amino acids. The germline gives CDR1 SEHNR, CDR2 FQNEAQ (reference sequence). CDR3 sequence reads: CASSIMAGELFF. For the CDR3, the DNA is TGTGCCAGCAGCATTATGGCCGGGGAGCTGTTTTTT.

The V call is TRBV7-8, the J call TRBJ2-1; a possible D gene is TRBD1 (6 bases). Germline CDR1 reads SGHVS; CDR2 reads FQNEAQ. This CDR3 region has 16 residues. V was trimmed by 1 base and J by 8 bases, leaving 18 bases between them. The CDR3 DNA follows: TGTGCCAGCAGCTTAGTCTCAGGGGTCATCGGGGATGAGCAGTTCTTC. This gives the protein CASSLVSGVIGDEQFF.

The genes are TRBV2 and TRBJ1-2, with 8 nucleotides matching TRBD1. The J segment lost 5 bases and the V segment lost 6 bases, leaving 17 bases of the junction unmatched. This CDR3 is built from 17 residues. Looked up from germline, CDR1 is SNHLY and CDR2 is FYNNEI. This chain's CDR3 is CASRALSGTGAEYGYTF. The CDR3, as DNA: TGTGCCAGCAGGGCACTTTCAGGGACAGGTGCAGAATATGGCTACACCTTC.

The chain uses TRBV28 and TRBJ1-3; D gene unclear. Trimming took off 2 bases at V and 0 bases at J, with 8 bases between the two ends. CDR3 size: 15 residues. Germline loops: CDR1 MDHEN, CDR2 SYDVKM. The CDR3 protein is CASSLHPDSGNTIYF. The CDR3 coding sequence is TGTGCCAGCAGTTTACATCCGGACTCTGGAAACACCATATATTTT. The full variable domain, its missing parts supplied by reference TRBV28 and TRBJ1-3, is DVKVTQSSRYLVKRTGEKVFLECVQDMDHENMFWYRQDPGLGLRLIYFSYDVKMKEKGDIPEGYSVSREKKERFSLILESASTNQTSMYLCASSLHPDSGNTIYFGEGSWLTVV.

This rearrangement joins TRBV6-1 to TRBJ2-7; D is possibly TRBD1 or TRBD2 (5 bases each). Germline-derived CDR1 and CDR2 are MNHNS and SASEGT. The CDR3 runs 15 residues. V lost 8 bases and J 0 bases, leaving 17 bases between the germline ends. The CDR3 here is CASGMQAGSSYEQYV. The DNA of the CDR3 is TGTGCCAGCGGAATGCAGGCAGGGAGCTCCTACGAGCAGTACGTC.

This rearrangement joins TRBV5-4 to TRBJ2-3, with TRBD1 identical over 10 bases. Germline V gives CDR1 SGHNT, CDR2 YYREEE (reference sequence). V lost 4 bases and J lost 0; bases outside the gene matches: 5. The length of the CDR3 is 16 residues. For the CDR3, the DNA is TGTGCCAGCAGCATCCCGGGACAGGGGAGCACAGATACGCAGTATTTT. As protein: CASSIPGQGSTDTQYF.

This chain links TRBV27 with TRBJ2-7, with D tentatively TRBD2 (7 bases). V lost 6 bases and J 5 bases, leaving 17 bases between the germline ends. This CDR3 is 14 amino acids long. From germline, CDR1 is MNHEY and CDR2 SMNVEV (reference sequence). The CDR3 DNA reads as TGTGCCAGCAGGGGGGGGACACTCTCTCACGAGCAGTACGTC. Amino acids: CASRGGTLSHEQYV.

V and J are TRBV27 and TRBJ2-3; D gene ambiguous. CDR1 is MNHEY and CDR2 is SMNVEV in the germline V gene (reference sequence). The CDR3 contains 13 residues. The V end was cut by 10 bases, the J end by 0 bases, with 11 bases between. Here the CDR3 reads CATTESSTDTQYF. The CDR3 DNA reads TGTGCCACCACCGAGAGTAGCACAGATACGCAGTATTTT.

J is TRBJ2-3 and V is TRBV6-4, with 7 bases identical to TRBD2. Looked up from germline, CDR1 is MRHNA and CDR2 is SNTAGT. Trimming removed 6 bases from V and 5 bases from J; junction bases left unmatched: 8. The CDR3 totals 14 residues. CDR3 residues: CASSPGSGGDTQYF. The CDR3 bases are TGTGCCAGCAGCCCTGGGTCGGGAGGAGATACGCAGTATTTT.

This chain connects TRBV28 to TRBJ2-1; the D gene could be TRBD1 or TRBD2 (5 bases each). The CDR3 consists of 15 residues. In germline, CDR1 is MDHEN, CDR2 SYDVKM. V lost 6 bases and J lost 3, with 15 bases in between. CDR3 loop: CASRGPDGNYNEQFF. The CDR3 region has the DNA TGTGCCAGCAGGGGACCCGACGGGAACTACAATGAGCAGTTCTTC.

This chain links TRBV28 with TRBJ2-5, with D unresolved. The germline V and J ends were trimmed by 8 bases and 5 bases, with 6 bases remaining between them. Germline V gene sequence: CDR1 MDHEN, CDR2 SYDVKM. This CDR3 has 10 amino acids. The CDR3 here is CASGYETQYF. The CDR3, as DNA: TGTGCCAGCGGATACGAGACCCAGTACTTC.

The chain links TRBV27 to TRBJ1-2, with 9 bases matching TRBD1. Germline V gene sequence: CDR1 MNHEY, CDR2 SMNVEV (reference sequence). Trimming cost V 6 bases and J 10 bases; bases outside gene matches: 6. The CDR3 is 12 residues long. In DNA form, the CDR3 reads TGTGCCAGCAGGACAGGGGGAAAGGACTACACCTTC. Its translation: CASRTGGKDYTF.

The chain uses TRBV29-1 and TRBJ1-1, with D possibly being TRBD1 (5 bases). The CDR3 runs 13 residues. CDR1 is SQVTM and CDR2 is ANQGSEA in the germline V gene. V lost 8 bases to trimming and J lost 0 bases, with 13 bases between them. The CDR3 DNA reads as TGCAGCCTGTCTGGGGGGGTGAACACTGAAGCTTTCTTT. Translation: CSLSGGVNTEAFF.

This clone turned up a few times. V is TRBV4-3 and J is TRBJ2-3; 10 bases agree with TRBD1. V shed 1 base and J 6 bases; nucleotides not matched to a gene: 13. Germline-derived CDR1 and CDR2 are LGHNA and YSLEER. The CDR3 has 18 amino acids. In DNA, the CDR3 is TGCGCCAGCAGCCAAGTTTTTAGACAGGGGGCATTCGTTGATACGCAGTATTTT. Translation gives CASSQVFRQGAFVDTQYF.

The chain has TRBV7-9 and TRBJ2-5; TRBD1 agrees at 8 bases. The CDR3 extends over 15 amino acids. CDR1 and CDR2 (germline): SEHNR, FQNEAQ (reference sequence). J lost 2 bases, V lost 5 bases, and 7 bases had no gene match. CDR3 bases: TGTGCCAGCAGCCCCCATCGGACAGGGCAAGAGACCCAGTACTTC. Translation gives CASSPHRTGQETQYF.

This clone has just a few counts. The V call is TRBV18, the J call TRBJ1-2; 9 nucleotides match TRBD1. The germline CDR1 and CDR2 sequences are KGHSH and LQKENI. The CDR3 consists of 15 residues. J was trimmed by 7 bases and V by 3 bases; bases with no gene match: 9. The CDR3 sequence: CASSPRDRAIGGYTF. CDR3 nucleotides: TGTGCCAGCTCACCCCGGGACAGGGCCATTGGTGGCTACACCTTC.

V and J are TRBV6-1 and TRBJ1-1; the D gene is possibly TRBD1 (6 bases). Per germline, CDR1 MNHNS and CDR2 SASEGT. CDR3 length equals 14 residues. Trimming cost V 3 bases and J 4 bases, with 12 bases left between them. The CDR3 DNA is TGTGCCAGCAGTGACTGGACAGACACCACTGAAGCTTTCTTT. Translated, it gives CASSDWTDTTEAFF.